This is a list of T cell receptor beta chains from one sample in a study of control samples from healthy donors and cancer patients. Sequencing used immunoSEQ multiplex PCR; TCRdb keeps in-frame clones, though not all of them. The data hold about 95,000 clones, with roughly nine tenths observed a single time. Sequenced sample: blood. These receptors were collected from an older woman in good health. Both conserved end residues are part of each CDR3. D genes are given only for firm matches. The size entry is marked missing in some rows and otherwise reads once, few, many or a size class.

D: TRBD1
V: TRBV28
J: TRBJ1-5
size: .
DNA: TGTGCCAGCAAGAATACGGACAGGCCTAATCAGCCCCAGCATTTT
CDR3: CASKNTDRPNQPQHF

D: .
V: TRBV9
J: TRBJ2-7
size: .
DNA: TGTGCCAGCAGCGTGACGCAGAACTCTTACGAGCAGTACTTC
CDR3: CASSVTQNSYEQYF

D: .
V: TRBV4-3
J: TRBJ2-2
size: once
DNA: TGCGCCAGCAGCCAAGAGGAGGGGCGCACCGGGGAGCTGTTTTTT
CDR3: CASSQEEGRTGELFF

D: .
V: TRBV20-1
J: TRBJ1-6
size: .
DNA: TGCAGTGCTAGTATTGGCAGGGAGGATTCACCCCTCCACTTT
CDR3: CSASIGREDSPLHF

D: TRBD1
V: TRBV7-2
J: TRBJ1-1
size: .
DNA: TGTGCCAGCAGCTTTCAGGGGGCGCGCACTGAAGCTTTCTTT
CDR3: CASSFQGARTEAFF

D: .
V: TRBV5-1
J: TRBJ1-1
size: .
DNA: TGCGCCAGCAGCTTGTTGGAGGGTCCAGAAGCTTTCTTT
CDR3: CASSLLEGPEAFF

D: .
V: TRBV7-9
J: TRBJ2-7
size: medium-sized
DNA: TGTGCCAGCAGCTTATATTCGGGGCCAACCTACGAGCAGTACTTC
CDR3: CASSLYSGPTYEQYF

D: TRBD1
V: TRBV30
J: TRBJ1-2
size: once
DNA: TGTGCCTGGACCTCGGGACAGGGACTTAGGGGCTACACCTTC
CDR3: CAWTSGQGLRGYTF

D: .
V: TRBV7-8
J: TRBJ2-7
size: .
DNA: TGTGCCAGCAGCACAGGGATGGATAGGACCTACGAGCAGTACTTC
CDR3: CASSTGMDRTYEQYF

D: .
V: TRBV6-1
J: TRBJ1-2
size: once
DNA: TGTGCCAGCAGTGAGAATTGGGGGAACTATGGCTACACCTTC
CDR3: CASSENWGNYGYTF

D: .
V: TRBV12-3/TRBV12-4
J: TRBJ1-2
size: .
DNA: TGTGCCAGCCAAAGGAACTATGGCTACACCTTC
CDR3: CASQRNYGYTF

D: .
V: TRBV5-1
J: TRBJ2-6
size: .
DNA: TGCGCCAGCAGCCCACCGGGACGGATCTCTGGGGCCAACGTCCTGACTTTC
CDR3: CASSPPGRISGANVLTF

D: TRBD2
V: TRBV19
J: TRBJ2-3
size: .
DNA: TGTGCCAGTAGTATCCAAGCGGGAGGGGGCACAGATACGCAGTATTTT
CDR3: CASSIQAGGGTDTQYF

D: TRBD2
V: TRBV5-4
J: TRBJ2-3
size: .
DNA: TGTGCCAGCAGCCCTAAGACTAGCGGGGGCGCAGATACGCAGTATTTT
CDR3: CASSPKTSGGADTQYF

D: .
V: TRBV4-1
J: TRBJ2-1
size: few
DNA: TGCGCCAGCAGCCAAGGCAGAATTACATCCTACAATGAGCAGTTCTTC
CDR3: CASSQGRITSYNEQFF

D: TRBD1
V: TRBV28
J: TRBJ2-7
size: .
DNA: TGTGCCAGCAGTCTGCCCGGGACAGGATACCCCGAGCAGTACTTC
CDR3: CASSLPGTGYPEQYF

D: TRBD1
V: TRBV25-1
J: TRBJ1-6
size: .
DNA: TGTGCCAGCAGTGTAAACGCACAGGGGCCCCTCCACTTT
CDR3: CASSVNAQGPLHF

D: .
V: TRBV5-1
J: TRBJ2-3
size: .
DNA: TGCGCCAGCAGCTTGATCTTAGGCCGAGTCACAGATACGCAGTATTTT
CDR3: CASSLILGRVTDTQYF

D: .
V: TRBV2
J: TRBJ1-5
size: few
DNA: TGTGCCAGCAGTGAAGAGAGGGTTGCTCAGCCCCAGCATTTT
CDR3: CASSEERVAQPQHF

D: .
V: TRBV3-1/TRBV3-2
J: TRBJ2-2
size: .
DNA: TGTGCCAGCAGCCCTCCTAGGTCCGGGGAGCTGTTTTTT
CDR3: CASSPPRSGELFF

D: .
V: TRBV19
J: TRBJ1-4
size: .
DNA: TGTGCCAGTAGTATAGAAGGGATCGGGAATGAAAAACTGTTTTTT
CDR3: CASSIEGIGNEKLFF

D: .
V: TRBV3-1/TRBV3-2
J: TRBJ2-1
size: .
DNA: TGTGCCAGCAGCCAAGTTTCGAGCAATGAGCAGTTCTTC
CDR3: CASSQVSSNEQFF

D: .
V: TRBV11-2
J: TRBJ1-5
size: .
DNA: TGTGCCAGCGAAGGGGCTAGCAATCAGCCCCAGCATTTT
CDR3: CASEGASNQPQHF

D: .
V: TRBV19
J: TRBJ1-4
size: .
DNA: TGTGCCAGTACCCGACAGGCCCCTGAAAAACTGTTTTTT
CDR3: CASTRQAPEKLFF